The rows below give T cell receptor beta chains drawn from one sample of a study of T cell responses to AZD1222 COVID-19 vaccine. Profiling relied on immunoSEQ multiplex PCR, and the TCRdb table lists in-frame clones only, not all of them. Here the sample spans around 140,000 clones, more than 85% being singletons. This specimen consisted of peripheral blood, obtained on day 0 of AZD1222 vaccination. The receptors were sampled from an adult in good health. Both conserved end residues are part of each CDR3. D genes are given only for firm matches. Only part of the rows carry a size: once, few, many, or a class if the clone is expanded.

CASSLAETEQFF,TGTGCCAGCAGCTTAGCCGAGACAGAGCAGTTCTTC,TRBV7-9,TRBJ2-1,NA,few
CASSPGYEQFF,TGTGCCAGCAGTCCGGGCTATGAGCAGTTCTTC,TRBV27,TRBJ2-1,NA,NA
CATSSRDRVGSYGYTF,TGTGCCACCAGCAGTCGGGACAGGGTTGGTAGCTATGGCTACACCTTC,TRBV15,TRBJ1-2,TRBD1,NA
CASSVYTGQGQPQHF,TGTGCCAGCAGTGTTTACACAGGGCAGGGTCAGCCCCAGCATTTT,TRBV2,TRBJ1-5,NA,NA
CASSLSGLGEVKLFF,TGTGCCAGCAGTCTTTCCGGCCTAGGGGAGGTAAAACTGTTTTTT,TRBV28,TRBJ1-4,NA,NA
CASSLAGGAYNEQFF,TGTGCCAGCAGCTTAGCGGGAGGGGCTTACAATGAGCAGTTCTTC,TRBV7-2,TRBJ2-1,TRBD2,few
CASSPPGQGKTEAFF,TGTGCCAGCAGTCCTCCGGGACAGGGAAAGACTGAAGCTTTCTTT,TRBV5-4,TRBJ1-1,TRBD1,NA
CASSAGGAEPLFKLFF,TGCGCCAGCAGCGCCGGGGGGGCAGAGCCCTTGTTTAAACTGTTTTTT,TRBV4-1,TRBJ1-4,NA,NA
CASISRSWAMVNTEAFF,TGTGCCAGTATCAGTCGTTCATGGGCCATGGTGAACACTGAAGCTTTCTTT,TRBV19,TRBJ1-1,NA,NA
CASSFSGQASPYEQYF,TGTGCCAGCAGTTTCTCCGGGCAGGCGTCACCCTACGAGCAGTACTTC,TRBV27,TRBJ2-7,NA,NA
CAISDMGSSYNEQFF,TGTGCCATCAGTGATATGGGGAGCTCCTACAATGAGCAGTTCTTC,TRBV10-3,TRBJ2-1,NA,once
CASSYGGNTIYF,TGTGCCAGCAGTTACGGAGGAAACACCATATATTTT,TRBV6-2/TRBV6-3,TRBJ1-3,NA,NA
CATSDALGMNTEAFF,TGTGCCACCAGTGATGCACTTGGAATGAACACTGAAGCTTTCTTT,TRBV24-1,TRBJ1-1,NA,NA
CAWGGSGELFF,TGTGCCTGGGGGGGCAGCGGGGAGCTGTTTTTT,TRBV30,TRBJ2-2,NA,NA
CASSFWGAEAFF,TGTGCCAGCAGTTTCTGGGGGGCTGAAGCTTTCTTT,TRBV12-3/TRBV12-4,TRBJ1-1,NA,NA
CASSGTVTSGANVLTF,TGTGCCAGCTCAGGGACAGTAACCTCTGGGGCCAACGTCCTGACTTTC,TRBV18,TRBJ2-6,TRBD1,NA
CASSSRQFPYPAGNTIYF,TGTGCCAGCAGTTCCAGACAGTTCCCTTACCCAGCTGGAAACACCATATATTTT,TRBV28,TRBJ1-3,NA,NA
CASSSRDADNEKLFF,TGTGCCAGCAGCTCCCGGGACGCCGATAATGAAAAACTGTTTTTT,TRBV28,TRBJ1-4,NA,NA
CASSVQQGDNEQFF,TGTGCCAGCAGTGTCCAACAGGGGGACAATGAGCAGTTCTTC,TRBV6-4,TRBJ2-1,TRBD1,NA
CASSLAGGAGELFF,TGTGCCAGCAGTTTGGCGGGAGGGGCCGGGGAGCTGTTTTTT,TRBV27,TRBJ2-2,TRBD2,NA
CASSQRSGSEAFF,TGTGCCAGCAGCCAGAGGTCGGGAAGTGAAGCTTTCTTT,TRBV7-2,TRBJ1-1,NA,NA
CASSPGRDTQYF,TGTGCCAGCAGTCCCGGTCGGGATACGCAGTATTTT,TRBV12-3/TRBV12-4,TRBJ2-3,NA,NA
CASSYSVEGITEAFF,TGTGCCAGCAGTTACTCCGTAGAGGGTATCACTGAAGCTTTCTTT,TRBV6-5,TRBJ1-1,NA,NA
CASSNQDRGQPQHF,TGTGCCAGCAGTAACCAAGACAGGGGGCAGCCCCAGCATTTT,TRBV6-5,TRBJ1-5,TRBD1,NA
CASMGPANTEAFF,TGTGCCAGCATGGGGCCGGCGAACACTGAAGCTTTCTTT,TRBV27,TRBJ1-1,NA,few
CASSPVTGELFF,TGTGCCAGCAGCCCCGTTACCGGGGAGCTGTTTTTT,TRBV5-4,TRBJ2-2,NA,NA
CASSYSGGNWDEQFF,TGTGCCAGCAGTTACTCGGGGGGAAACTGGGATGAGCAGTTCTTC,TRBV6-5,TRBJ2-1,NA,NA
CASSLGQFNTGELFF,TGCGCCAGCAGCTTAGGACAGTTCAACACCGGGGAGCTGTTTTTT,TRBV5-1,TRBJ2-2,NA,once
CASSLSYPVAVTYNEQFF,TGTGCCAGCTCACTCTCCTACCCGGTAGCGGTTACCTACAATGAGCAGTTCTTC,TRBV18,TRBJ2-1,NA,NA
CATSDLEARHNEQFF,TGTGCCACCAGTGATTTGGAGGCTAGGCACAATGAGCAGTTCTTC,TRBV24-1,TRBJ2-1,NA,NA
CASSITSGKNIQYF,TGTGCCAGCAGCATAACTAGCGGAAAAAACATTCAGTACTTC,TRBV13,TRBJ2-4,TRBD2,NA
CASSITHTEAFF,TGTGCCAGTAGTATCACACACACTGAAGCTTTCTTT,TRBV19,TRBJ1-1,NA,few